The clone carrying this T cell receptor (beta chain) was counted a single time. This specimen belongs to a study of radiotherapy plus CTLA-4 blockade in lung cancer. The repertoire was sequenced with immunoSEQ multiplex PCR; TCRdb's copy has only in-frame clones and lacks some. The data contain around 72,000 clones, over 65% of them singletons. Trimming took 4 bases from V and 5 from J; bases not matched to a gene: 5. Germline V lookup: CDR1 SGHRS, CDR2 YFSETQ. The CDR3 totals 13 residues. The clonotype was recovered from a human donor with non-small cell lung cancer who had a complete response to radiotherapy plus ipilimumab. Sequenced here: peripheral blood, sampled from a patient treated with radiotherapy plus ipilimumab. This chain uses TRBV5-1 with TRBJ1-2; 7 bases are a match to TRBD1. CDR3 nucleotides: TGCGCCAGCAGCCCCGACAGGGCTTATGGCTACACCTTC. It codes for CASSPDRAYGYTF.